The rows below give T cell receptor beta chains drawn from one sample of a study of breast tumors, draining lymph nodes, adjacent tissues. TCRdb ran MiXCR on the multiplex PCR reads and lists one entry per CDR3 protein. The sample yields 200,000 or so distinct CDR3 sequences, approximately 31% seen once. The sample comprised axillary lymph node tissue. The receptors stem from a female donor with breast cancer. Some clones in this sample may be carry-over from other donors' samples. Both conserved end residues are part of each CDR3. D genes are given only for firm matches. Only some rows state a clone size, as once, few, many or a class for expanded clones.

clone_size,d_call,j_call,v_call,cdr3_nt,cdr3_aa
-,-,TRBJ1-1,TRBV6-5,TGTGCCAGCAGCCTCCAGGGGTGGGGGGTGAACACTGAAGCTTTCTTT,CASSLQGWGVNTEAFF
many,TRBD2,TRBJ2-5,TRBV6-5,TGTGCCAGCCACCCCGGGGGGTGGCAAGAGACCCAGTACTTC,CASHPGGWQETQYF
many,TRBD2,TRBJ2-3,TRBV19,TGTGCCAACCACTCGGGACTATCCACAGATACGCAGTATTTT,CANHSGLSTDTQYF
many,TRBD1,TRBJ2-7,TRBV20-1,TGCAGTGCCCTAACCGGGACAGGGGGCGAGCAGTACTTC,CSALTGTGGEQYF
-,-,TRBJ2-3,TRBV4-3,TGCGCCAGCAGCCAAGAAGGGGAAGGGCCAGATACGCAGTATTTT,CASSQEGEGPDTQYF
few,-,TRBJ1-2,TRBV30,TGTGCCTGCCTCTTACGGACTAACTATGGCTACACCTTC,CACLLRTNYGYTF
-,-,TRBJ2-3,TRBV30,TGTGCCTGGAGTGTACGGGACTCCCTTTCGAGAACGCAGTATTTT,CAWSVRDSLSRTQYF
many,-,TRBJ2-2,TRBV6-5,TGTGCCAGCAGTTACAGTAGGGGGAGGGTGCGGGAGCTGTTTTTT,CASSYSRGRVRELFF
-,TRBD2,TRBJ2-3,TRBV30,TGTGCCTGGAGTGATCTAGCGGGGGCGAGGGATACGCAGTATTTT,CAWSDLAGARDTQYF
-,-,TRBJ1-4,TRBV30,TGTGCCTGGATCTCAGCGTGGGGAGCTGCTAATGAAAAACTGTTTTTT,CAWISAWGAANEKLFF
-,TRBD1,TRBJ1-6,TRBV7-9,TGTGCCAGCAGCCCCAGAGGACAGGGCGGCAATTCACCCCTCCACTTT,CASSPRGQGGNSPLHF
-,-,TRBJ2-6,TRBV2,TGTGCCAGCAGTGAACAGGGGTCTAACCCTGGGGCCAACGTCCTGGCTTTC,CASSEQGSNPGANVLAF
many,TRBD1,TRBJ1-2,TRBV18,TGTGCCAGCTCACCACTTGGGACAGGGCCTGGCTACACCTTC,CASSPLGTGPGYTF
once,-,TRBJ1-6,TRBV12-3/TRBV12-4,TGTGCCAGCAGTTTCTGGACTAGGCTAGCGGGAAAGAGGTTACCCCTCCACTTT,CASSFWTRLAGKRLPLHF
few,TRBD1,TRBJ1-5,TRBV28,TGTGCCGCCTCGCCGGGACAGGGGGCCCCCAAACGGGAGCATTTT,CAASPGQGAPKREHF
many,-,TRBJ2-1,TRBV4-3,TGCGCCAGCAGCCAAGACCAGCAGAACTACAATGAGCAGTTCTTC,CASSQDQQNYNEQFF
-,-,TRBJ2-5,TRBV7-2,TGTGCCAGCAGCCCAGGGTCCGGGAGAGAGACCCAGTACTTC,CASSPGSGRETQYF
many,-,TRBJ2-3,TRBV24-1,TGTGCCACCAGCCAGGGCACAGATACGCAGTATTTT,CATSQGTDTQYF
-,-,TRBJ1-2,TRBV3-1,TGTGCCAGCAGCCAAGTAGGGGGGAGGGGCTATGGCTACACCTTC,CASSQVGGRGYGYTF
many,-,TRBJ2-7,TRBV20-1,TGCAGTGCGCCTGGGAGCAGCGCCTACGAGCAGTACTTC,CSAPGSSAYEQYF
many,TRBD1,TRBJ1-4,TRBV9,TGTGCCAGCAGCGTAGGAGAGGGGGCGGTTGAAAAACTGTTTTTT,CASSVGEGAVEKLFF
many,-,TRBJ2-3,TRBV9,TGTGCCAGCAGCGTAGCTAGTGCGGCCAACACAGATACGCAGTATTTT,CASSVASAANTDTQYF
many,TRBD1,TRBJ1-2,TRBV5-1,TGCGCCAGCAGCGTAAGTCCGGGACAGGTCGGTGGCTACACCTTC,CASSVSPGQVGGYTF
many,-,TRBJ2-1,TRBV14,TGTGCCAGCAGCCAAGGGCTCCGTGATGAGCAGTTCTTC,CASSQGLRDEQFF
many,TRBD2,TRBJ2-5,TRBV3-1,TGTGCCAGCAGCAAAAGCCCTCTAGCGGGAAGCAGAGAGACCCAGTACTTC,CASSKSPLAGSRETQYF
many,-,TRBJ1-2,TRBV6-2/TRBV6-3,TGTGCCAGCAGTTCCAGGGCGAGCTATGGCTACACCTTC,CASSSRASYGYTF
many,-,TRBJ2-5,TRBV7-9,TGTGCCAGCAGCTTTCGGGTCGGGAAGGAGACCCAGTACTTC,CASSFRVGKETQYF
once,TRBD1,TRBJ1-1,TRBV29-1,TGCAGCGCCACAGGGGTTGGTGAAGCTTTCTTT,CSATGVGEAFF
-,TRBD1,TRBJ1-5,TRBV6-5,TGTGCCAGCGGTTACAGGGGGGCCATTATTAATCAGCCCCAGCATTTT,CASGYRGAIINQPQHF
-,TRBD2,TRBJ2-5,TRBV7-9,TGTGCCAGCAGCGCCGGACTAGCGGGAGTAGGGGAGACCCAGTACTTC,CASSAGLAGVGETQYF
many,TRBD2,TRBJ2-2,TRBV3-1,TGTGCCAGCAGCTCCCTAGCGGGGGCCAACACCGGGGAGCTGTTTTTT,CASSSLAGANTGELFF
many,TRBD2,TRBJ2-5,TRBV20-1,TGCAGTGCCCCTAAGCGGGAGACCCAGTCCTTC,CSAPKRETQSF
many,-,TRBJ1-2,TRBV20-1,TGCAGTGCTAGACTAGGGGATAACTATGGCTACACCTTC,CSARLGDNYGYTF
-,TRBD1,TRBJ2-6,TRBV18,TGTGCCAGCTCACCACGGGGACAGACCTCTGGGGCCAACGTCCTGACTTTC,CASSPRGQTSGANVLTF
-,-,TRBJ1-2,TRBV12-5,TGTGCTAGTGGTCCCCGAAAGGACAGAAACTATGGCTACACCTTC,CASGPRKDRNYGYTF
-,-,TRBJ2-6,TRBV2,TGTGCCAGCAGGGACCAACCTGGGGCCAACGTCCTGACTTTC,CASRDQPGANVLTF
many,TRBD1,TRBJ2-1,TRBV7-8,TGTGCCAGCAGCTCGATAGGGGGCCCTTACAATGAGCAGTTCTTC,CASSSIGGPYNEQFF
few,-,TRBJ2-5,TRBV6-2/TRBV6-3,TGTGCCAGCAGTTACGGGGCTCGGGTTCGAGAGACCCAGTACTTC,CASSYGARVRETQYF
-,-,TRBJ1-2,TRBV7-2,TGTGCCAGCAGCTTTCAGGGAGCTAACTATGGCCACACTTTC,CASSFQGANYGHTF
many,-,TRBJ1-2,TRBV5-1,TGCGCCAGCAGCTTTAGGGACCCAGCTAACTATGGCTACACCTTC,CASSFRDPANYGYTF
-,-,TRBJ2-3,TRBV2,TGTGCCAGCAGTGAAGACTCCTACAATGAGCAGTATTTT,CASSEDSYNEQYF
few,-,TRBJ2-1,TRBV6-2/TRBV6-3,TGTGCCAGCAGCCCCCATACGGCAGGGGTTCCGTCGCGGGATTCCTACAATGAGCAGTTCTTC,CASSPHTAGVPSRDSYNEQFF
many,-,TRBJ2-1,TRBV6-1,TGTGCCAGCAGTGAATCAGTAGGGGAGCAGTTCTTC,CASSESVGEQFF
-,TRBD1,TRBJ1-5,TRBV11-2,TGTGCCAGCAGCAGCCCCCCAGGGGGCGACAATCAGCCCCAGCATTTT,CASSSPPGGDNQPQHF
once,TRBD1,TRBJ1-6,TRBV4-2,TGTGCCAGCAGCCTACAGGGGGCGGGGGGGATCTCACCCCTCCACTTT,CASSLQGAGGISPLHF
-,TRBD2,TRBJ2-7,TRBV5-1,TGTGCCAGCAGTTTGACGAGGGAATCAGGACTAGCGGTTTTTGAGCAGTACTTC,CASSLTRESGLAVFEQYF
many,-,TRBJ2-1,TRBV20-1,TGCAGTGCTAGAGATCGCCTACACTACAATGAGCAGTTCTTC,CSARDRLHYNEQFF
many,TRBD1,TRBJ2-7,TRBV20-1,TGCAGTGCAGGCGGGACAGGTGAAACCTACGAGCAGTACTTC,CSAGGTGETYEQYF
few,-,TRBJ1-5,TRBV18,TGTGCCAGCTCACCCGGACGGGATCAGCCCCAGCATTTT,CASSPGRDQPQHF
many,-,TRBJ1-3,TRBV7-6,TGTGCCAGCAGCTTGACAGCCTCCTCTGGAAACACCATATATTTT,CASSLTASSGNTIYF
many,TRBD1,TRBJ1-5,TRBV2,TGTGCCAGCAGTGAGCGACAGGGAGGCAATCAGCCCCAGCATTTT,CASSERQGGNQPQHF
many,-,TRBJ2-2,TRBV24-1,TGTGCCACCAGTGATACCCAGGGGAACACCGGGGAGCTGTTTTTT,CATSDTQGNTGELFF